The 6 T cell receptor beta chains listed next were all sequenced from one sample in a study of identical twins. One entry per CDR3 protein results from TCRdb running MiXCR on the 5' RACE reads. The sample includes 500,000 to 550,000 distinct CDR3 sequences, 20% to 25% of them seen just once. The same data also contributed to another study, on yellow fever vaccine responses in identical twins.

The sequenced material came from CD4+ T cells sorted from blood. The source is a woman younger than 30 in good health.

This chain uses TRBV2 with TRBJ2-1; weak D call: TRBD2 (7 bases). Looked up from germline, CDR1 is SNHLY and CDR2 is FYNNEI. This CDR3 spans 19 amino acids. Trimming pared 3 bases from V and 5 bases from J, leaving 26 bases between. The CDR3 sequence is CASSDVGGLPKSWHNEQFF. The CDR3 coding sequence is TGTGCCAGCAGTGACGTGGGGGGGCTCCCTAAGTCGTGGCACAATGAGCAGTTCTTC.

This clonotype was observed a handful of times. The rearrangement uses TRBV20-1 and TRBJ1-6, with a tentative D call TRBD1 (6 bases). This CDR3 has 15 amino acids. V was pared by 0 bases and J by 4 bases, with 10 bases between. In germline, CDR1 is DFQATT, CDR2 SNEGSKA (reference sequence). CDR3 DNA: TGCAGTGCTAGAGATTGGGACACGTATAATTCACCCCTCCACTTT. Protein sequence: CSARDWDTYNSPLHF.

This rearrangement joins TRBV20-1 to TRBJ2-1; D gene ambiguous. Germline CDR1 DFQATT, CDR2 SNEGSKA (reference sequence). Trimming cost V 0 bases and J 8 bases, with 5 bases left between them. CDR3 length: 11 residues. CDR3 DNA: TGCAGTGCTAGAGAACTCGATGAGCAGTTCTTC. It translates to CSARELDEQFF.

This clonotype was picked up one time. The V gene is TRBV6-5, the J gene TRBJ2-7; D unclear. Germline CDR1 MNHEY, CDR2 SVGAGI. Trimming stripped 6 bases from V and 4 bases from J, with 7 bases between. This CDR3 has 11 amino acids. The CDR3: CASRGRYEQYV. CDR3 DNA sequence: TGTGCCAGCAGAGGAAGGTACGAGCAGTACGTC.

This clonotype was seen only a few times. The CDR3, as DNA: TGTGCCAGCAGGACCTCATGGGGGGCAGAGACCCAGTACTTC. This codes for CASRTSWGAETQYF. The chain employs TRBV6-1 and TRBJ2-5; D might be TRBD1 or TRBD2, each matching 6 bases. Germline loops: CDR1 MNHNS, CDR2 SASEGT. V was clipped by 6 bases and J by 4 bases, with 15 bases between them. This CDR3 contains 14 residues.

The chain employs TRBV12-3 or TRBV12-4 and TRBJ1-6; no definite D call. This CDR3 has 15 amino acids. The V and J ends lost 2 bases and 5 bases respectively, with 10 bases between them. The CDR3 DNA follows: TGTGCCAGCAGTTTATCTAGACGGAATAATTCACCCCTCCACTTT. It specifies CASSLSRRNNSPLHF.